This T cell receptor (beta chain) was sequenced for a study of blood T cell repertoires in COVID-19. Study at large: PBMCs, B-cell-depleted T cells, or T cells provided the cDNA or gDNA that made up the material.

Profiled with immunoSEQ multiplex PCR; TCRdb holds only in-frame clones, not every one. The repertoire has about 50,000 clones, around 90% of them found once; the top ten carry about 6.5%. Losses at the gene ends were 5 bases for V and 4 bases for J; bases not matched to a gene: 5. This CDR3 is 14 amino acids long. Germline V gives CDR1 MNHEY, CDR2 SVGAGI. The chain couples TRBV6-5 to TRBJ2-7, with 10 bases that match TRBD2. Sequencing was performed on peripheral blood. The receptor comes from a man aged 50 to 59 with active COVID-19. The CDR3 is CASSLTSGPYEQYF. Written as DNA, the CDR3 is TGTGCCAGCAGTCTGACTAGCGGGCCGTACGAGCAGTACTTC.